These 15 T cell receptor beta chains came from one sample sequenced in a study of blood T cell repertoires in COVID-19. Method: immunoSEQ multiplex PCR; TCRdb's copy keeps in-frame clones and lacks some. Here the sample spans about 190,000 clones, around 83% being singletons. The sample was peripheral blood. These receptors all stem from a woman in her 40s with acute or convalescent COVID-19.

The chain couples TRBV27 to TRBJ2-7, with 7 bases aligning to TRBD1. The CDR3 totals 14 residues. V lost 5 bases, J lost 5 bases, and 9 bases stayed unmatched. Germline V CDR1 and CDR2: MNHEY, SMNVEV (reference sequence). Here the CDR3 reads CASSPKQGKNEQYF. The CDR3 nucleotides read TGTGCCAGCAGTCCAAAACAGGGGAAGAACGAGCAGTACTTC.

This chain uses TRBV7-2 with TRBJ2-5; the D gene is possibly TRBD1 (5 bases). The ends were cut back, 0 bases at V and 5 bases at J, with 7 bases in the middle. CDR3 length: 13 amino acids. Looked up from germline, CDR1 is SGHTA and CDR2 is FQGNSA. CDR3 protein: CASSLAGAETQYF. The CDR3 coding sequence is TGTGCCAGCAGCTTAGCAGGGGCGGAGACCCAGTACTTC. Full variable domain (rest looked up from reference TRBV7-2 and TRBJ2-5): GAGVSQSPSNKVTEKGKDVELRCDPISGHTALYWYRQSLGQGLEFLIYFQGNSAPDKSGLPSDRFSAERTGGSVSTLTIQRTQQEDSAVYLCASSLAGAETQYFGPGTRLLVL.

The chain couples TRBV2 to TRBJ2-1; TRBD2 matches 9 bases. V gave up 9 bases and J gave up 6 bases; unmatched junction bases: 12. From germline, CDR1 is SNHLY and CDR2 FYNNEI. The CDR3 sequence is 15 residues long. The CDR3 nucleotides read TGTGCCAGAGGGACTAGCCACGCTGTTTTCAATGAGCAGTTCTTC. Translated: CARGTSHAVFNEQFF.

The chain carries TRBV5-8 and TRBJ2-7, with 11 positions matching TRBD1. From germline, CDR1 is SGHTS and CDR2 YDEGEE. Trimming at V came to 4 bases and at J to 4 bases, leaving 4 bases not matched to a gene. CDR3 size: 14 residues. Here the CDR3 DNA reads TGTGCCAGCAGCACCGGACAGGGGGCGTACGAGCAGTACTTC. Encoded protein: CASSTGQGAYEQYF.

This chain joins TRBV6-5 and TRBJ1-1; D ambiguous. The V gene lost 6 bases and the J gene lost 7 bases, with 18 bases spanning the gap. Germline V gene lookup returns CDR1 MNHEY and CDR2 SVGAGI. CDR3 length equals 14 residues. CDR3 DNA: TGTGCCAGCAGGTGGTCCTCCCAAAGCGGTGAAGCTTTCTTT. This encodes CASRWSSQSGEAFF.

The CDR3 loop reads CASSFDLGPNTEAFF. The CDR3 DNA follows: TGCGCCAGCAGCTTCGATTTGGGGCCGAACACTGAAGCTTTCTTT. The rearrangement uses TRBV5-1 and TRBJ1-1, with D tentatively TRBD1 (5 bases). Per the germline V gene, CDR1 is SGHRS and CDR2 is YFSETQ. Deletions cut 2 bases from V and 1 base from J, with 12 bases between. The CDR3 consists of 15 residues.

The chain carries TRBV10-3 and TRBJ1-6; TRBD1 matches 8 bases. This CDR3 contains 15 residues. The germline V gene has CDR1 ENHRY and CDR2 SYGVKD. V dropped 2 bases and J dropped 4; count of bases not matched to a gene: 1. The CDR3 nucleotides read TGTGCCATCAGTGAGAGGACAGGGTATAATTCACCCCTCCACTTT. Translating gives CAISERTGYNSPLHF.

The V call is TRBV5-4, the J call TRBJ1-4, with a possible D match to TRBD1 (6 bases). The germline V gene has CDR1 SGHNT and CDR2 YYREEE (reference sequence). The V and J ends lost 5 bases and 4 bases respectively, with 15 bases between them. This CDR3 comprises 15 residues. The CDR3 loop is CASRPGGTNNEKLFF. CDR3 bases: TGTGCCAGCAGGCCCGGGGGGACAAATAATGAAAAACTGTTTTTT.

This clone was picked up one time. The chain has TRBV18 and TRBJ2-3, with TRBD1 identical over 7 bases. Germline loops: CDR1 KGHSH, CDR2 LQKENI. The CDR3 loop spans 15 amino acids. Trimming at V came to 4 bases and at J to 6 bases, leaving 10 bases not matched to a gene. CDR3 sequence (DNA): TGTGCCAGCTCACTGGGACAGACCCCAGTGGATACGCAGTATTTT. Protein sequence: CASSLGQTPVDTQYF.

The chain has TRBV19 and TRBJ2-7; D gene ambiguous. Trimming removed 6 bases at V and 7 bases at J, with 13 bases between. Germline CDR1 is LNHDA and CDR2 is SQIVND (reference sequence). This CDR3 has 12 residues. The CDR3 region has the DNA TGTGCCAGTAGCGCTCTCCCCGGGGAGCAGTACTTC. This sequence encodes CASSALPGEQYF.

The chain carries TRBV12-3 or TRBV12-4 and TRBJ2-7; D not certain. V shed 0 bases and J shed 5 bases, with 8 bases lying between them. This CDR3 has 13 residues. The CDR3 loop is CASSLAQADEQYF. The CDR3 DNA is TGTGCCAGCAGTTTAGCGCAGGCAGACGAGCAGTACTTC.

The chain is built from TRBV24-1 and TRBJ2-5, with TRBD1 identical over 8 bases. Trimming cost V 4 bases and J 1 base; bases outside gene matches: 4. The CDR3 sequence is 15 residues long. Per germline, CDR1 KGHDR and CDR2 SFDVKD. In nucleotides, the CDR3 is TGTGCCACCAGTGAACGACAGGGGTCCCAAGAGACCCAGTACTTC. Protein sequence: CATSERQGSQETQYF.

The rearrangement uses TRBV12-3 or TRBV12-4 and TRBJ2-7, with D tentatively TRBD2 (5 bases). This CDR3 contains 12 residues. Trimming removed 8 bases from V and 6 bases from J, with 14 bases in between. CDR3 protein: CASGQRVSEQYF. CDR3 nucleotide sequence: TGTGCCAGCGGGCAGAGGGTTTCCGAGCAGTACTTC.

The CDR3, as DNA: TGTGCCAGCTCACCACCGACAGGGTTCTACGAGCAGTACTTC. Its protein is CASSPPTGFYEQYF. This rearrangement joins TRBV18 to TRBJ2-7; 7 nucleotides line up with TRBD1. V was clipped by 0 bases and J by 3 bases; unmatched bases: 2. Germline V gene data show CDR1 as KGHSH and CDR2 as LQKENI. The length of the CDR3 is 14 residues.

V usage is TRBV10-3 and J usage is TRBJ1-3; perhaps TRBD1 as D (5 bases). The CDR3 is 14 residues long. The V end was cut by 4 bases, the J end by 0 bases, with 7 bases between. Germline V CDR1 and CDR2: ENHRY, SYGVKD. CDR3 in DNA: TGTGCCATCAGTGGTCAGGGCTCTGGAAACACCATATATTTT. Residues: CAISGQGSGNTIYF.